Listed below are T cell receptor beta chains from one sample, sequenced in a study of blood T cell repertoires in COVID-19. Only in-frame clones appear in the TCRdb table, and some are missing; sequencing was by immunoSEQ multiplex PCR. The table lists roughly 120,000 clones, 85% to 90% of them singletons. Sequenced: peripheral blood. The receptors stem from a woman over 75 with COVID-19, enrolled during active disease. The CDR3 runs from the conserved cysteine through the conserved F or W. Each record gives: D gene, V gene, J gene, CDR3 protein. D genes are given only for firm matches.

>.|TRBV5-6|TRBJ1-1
CASSFFQGAEAFF
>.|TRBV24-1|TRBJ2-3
CATSQVGAGVTDTQYF
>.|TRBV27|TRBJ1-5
CASSRQFNQPQHF
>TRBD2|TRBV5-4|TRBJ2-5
CASSWDSGSAETQYF
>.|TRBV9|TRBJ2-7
CASSVSWESTEQYF
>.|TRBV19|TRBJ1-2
CASSEYGGDNYGYTF
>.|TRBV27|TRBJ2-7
CASRGAPGNYEQYF
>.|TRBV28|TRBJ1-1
CASSLWGHAFF
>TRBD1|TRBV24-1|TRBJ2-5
CATSEPTGEGETQYF
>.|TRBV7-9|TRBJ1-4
CASRDAGLNEKLFF
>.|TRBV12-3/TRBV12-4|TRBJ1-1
CASNRVPIPFF
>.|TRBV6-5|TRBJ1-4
CASSYRDILGEKLFF
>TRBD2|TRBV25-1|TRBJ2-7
CARRGGAALAAPYEQYF
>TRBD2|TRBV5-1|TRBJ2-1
CASSTGTSIDEQFF
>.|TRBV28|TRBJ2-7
CASSLLGITYEQYF
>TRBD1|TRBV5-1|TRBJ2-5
CASSLSPGQGATMWNF
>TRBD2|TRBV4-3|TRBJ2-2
CASSQGSSGRAPNTGELFF
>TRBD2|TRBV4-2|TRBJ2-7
CASSQNGLAAYEQYF
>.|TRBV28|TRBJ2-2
CASSPVTGELFF